Shown below are 22 T cell receptor beta chains from a single sample sequenced in a study of beta chain features in type 1 diabetes. As every portion of the isolated RNA was reverse transcribed, the sequencing read expressed TCRB transcripts. Data came from immunoSEQ multiplex PCR; TCRdb stores just in-frame clones and leaves some out. The sample holds about 900,000 clones, about a sixth seen once. The sample consisted of naive CD4+ T cells from blood. The receptors were sampled from a woman under 30 in good health.

The table lists this clone with a few counts. This rearrangement joins TRBV5-4 to TRBJ2-3; TRBD1 matches 7 bases. Germline V gene lookup returns CDR1 SGHNT and CDR2 YYREEE (reference sequence). This CDR3 region has 13 residues. The J segment lost 4 bases and the V segment lost 5 bases, leaving 4 bases of the junction unmatched. The CDR3 here is CASRRQGADTQYF. The CDR3, as DNA: TGTGCCAGCAGAAGACAGGGCGCAGATACGCAGTATTTT.

V gene TRBV11-2 combines with J gene TRBJ1-5; D remains unclear. Germline values: CDR1 SGHAT, CDR2 FQNNGV. The CDR3 sequence is 15 residues long. Trimming shortened V by 5 bases and J by 2 bases, and 13 bases separated the two germline ends. This chain's CDR3 is CASSPDPGGNQPQHF. The CDR3 DNA follows: TGTGCCAGCAGCCCGGACCCTGGGGGCAATCAGCCCCAGCATTTT.

Note on this clone: Different DNA sequences within this sample yield the same CDR3. The chain employs TRBV27 and TRBJ1-4; D might be TRBD1 (5 bases). The CDR3 consists of 14 residues. Germline V lookup: CDR1 MNHEY, CDR2 SMNVEV (reference sequence). The V and J ends lost 6 bases and 0 bases respectively, with 8 bases between them. DNA for the CDR3: TGTGCCAGCAGAGGGACTGCAACTAATGAAAAACTGTTTTTT. Protein: CASRGTATNEKLFF.

The chain combines TRBV19 with TRBJ1-2; D remains unclear. V was pared by 2 bases and J by 0 bases, with 7 bases between. The CDR3 spans 14 residues. Looked up from germline, CDR1 is LNHDA and CDR2 is SQIVND (reference sequence). This CDR3 reads CASSISRTNYGYTF. The CDR3 DNA reads TGTGCCAGTAGTATAAGCAGGACTAACTATGGCTACACCTTC. Supplemented by reference TRBV19 and TRBJ1-2, the full variable domain reads DGGITQSPKYLFRKEGQNVTLSCEQNLNHDAMYWYRQDPGQGLRLIYYSQIVNDFQKGDIAEGYSVSREKKESFPLTVTSAQKNPTAFYLCASSISRTNYGYTFGSGTRLTVV.

The V and J genes are TRBV15 and TRBJ2-5, with a tentative D call TRBD1 (6 bases). The end of the DNA is better explained by TRBJ2-7, so the J call may be wrong. The CDR3 spans 14 residues. Germline V gives CDR1 LNHNV, CDR2 YYDKDF (reference sequence). CDR3 nucleotides: TGTGCCACCAGCAGAGACCTCAGGGGCTACGAGCAGTACTTC. Translation: CATSRDLRGYEQYF.

In its sample, this clone was seen a few times. The gene calls are TRBV9 and TRBJ2-7; TRBD1 matches at 9 bases. Germline V CDR1 and CDR2: SGDLS, YYNGEE. V gave up 4 bases and J gave up 6 bases; unmatched junction bases: 11. The CDR3 covers 15 residues. The CDR3 DNA reads as TGTGCCAGCAGCCCCTACCCGGGACAGGGAGGCGAGCAGTACTTC. Translation: CASSPYPGQGGEQYF. Complete variable domain (other parts from reference TRBV9 and TRBJ2-7): DSGVTQTPKHLITATGQRVTLRCSPRSGDLSVYWYQQSLDQGLQFLIQYYNGEERAKGNILERFSAQQFPDLHSELNLSSLELGDSALYFCASSPYPGQGGEQYFGPGTRLTVT.

Only a few counts were recorded for this clone. This chain connects TRBV2 to TRBJ2-1, with TRBD2 matching over 13 bases. V shed 6 bases, J shed 6 bases, and the junction held 5 bases outside the gene matches. Per the germline V gene, CDR1 is SNHLY and CDR2 is FYNNEI. The CDR3 length is 15 residues. CDR3 residues: CASSWTSGGVNEQFF. The CDR3, as DNA: TGTGCCAGCAGCTGGACTAGCGGGGGTGTCAATGAGCAGTTCTTC.

This rearrangement joins TRBV19 to TRBJ2-1; TRBD2 aligns across 14 bases. The CDR3 runs 17 residues. J was trimmed by 9 bases and V by 5 bases; bases with no gene match: 12. From germline, CDR1 is LNHDA and CDR2 SQIVND (reference sequence). CDR3 region: CASSWGLAGVERSEQFF. The CDR3 DNA is TGTGCCAGTAGTTGGGGACTAGCGGGAGTTGAGCGGTCTGAGCAGTTCTTC.

This clone was seen a handful of times. Different DNA sequences within this sample yield the same CDR3. CDR3 DNA sequence: TGTGCCAGCAGCTTAGGTATAGATACGCAGTATTTT. The encoded protein is CASSLGIDTQYF. V usage is TRBV7-9 and J usage is TRBJ2-3; D is unresolved. Trimming took off 1 base at V and 5 bases at J, with 4 bases between the two ends. This CDR3 spans 12 amino acids. CDR1 and CDR2 (germline): SEHNR, FQNEAQ (reference sequence). Looking up the rest from reference TRBV7-9 and TRBJ2-3 gives the full variable domain: DTGVSQNPRHKITKRGQNVTFRCDPISEHNRLYWYRQTLGQGPEFLTYFQNEAQLEKSRLLSDRFSAERPKGSFSTLEIQRTEQGDSAMYLCASSLGIDTQYFGPGTRLTVL.

V gene TRBV7-2 combines with J gene TRBJ2-1; 11 positions match TRBD2. The CDR3 runs 15 residues. Germline assignment: CDR1 SGHTA and CDR2 FQGNSA. V shed 6 bases and J 8 bases; nucleotides not matched to a gene: 9. The CDR3 sequence: CASRVTSGRWDEQFF. The CDR3 region has the DNA TGTGCCAGCAGAGTTACTAGCGGGAGATGGGATGAGCAGTTCTTC.

This chain uses TRBV7-2 with TRBJ2-4; either TRBD1 or TRBD2 may supply D (5 bases each). The V gene lost 3 bases and the J gene lost 2 bases, with 11 bases spanning the gap. CDR1 is SGHTA, CDR2 FQGNSA, per germline. The CDR3 has 15 residues. The CDR3 sequence is CASSFSGTSKNIQYF. CDR3 DNA sequence: TGTGCCAGCAGCTTCTCCGGGACGTCCAAAAACATTCAGTACTTC.

This clone has a handful of counts. This chain joins TRBV10-3 and TRBJ2-6, with D tentatively TRBD2 (5 bases). CDR3 size: 15 residues. Germline V lookup: CDR1 ENHRY, CDR2 SYGVKD. The germline V and J ends were trimmed by 6 bases and 1 base, with 10 bases remaining between them. The CDR3 DNA sequence: TGTGCCATCAGGAAAGAGGGATCTGGGGCCAACGTCCTGACTTTC. It codes for CAIRKEGSGANVLTF.

The rearrangement links TRBV5-1 to TRBJ2-2; no definite D call. Germline CDR1 SGHRS, CDR2 YFSETQ. The CDR3 contains 12 residues. The V and J ends lost 5 bases and 1 base respectively, with 3 bases between them. Here the CDR3 reads CASRQNTGELFF. Written as DNA, the CDR3 is TGCGCCAGCAGACAGAACACCGGGGAGCTGTTTTTT.

The chain carries TRBV2 and TRBJ2-7; D is ambiguous. Trimming took off 6 bases at V and 4 bases at J, with 16 bases between the two ends. The germline gives CDR1 SNHLY, CDR2 FYNNEI. The CDR3 totals 14 residues. The CDR3 region has the DNA TGTGCCAGCAGGAAAGAAGGGATTGGTTACGAGCAGTACTTC. Protein sequence: CASRKEGIGYEQYF.

V usage is TRBV11-2 and J usage is TRBJ2-7; 7 nucleotides agree with TRBD2. J lost 2 bases, V lost 4 bases, and 2 bases had no gene match. Germline V gene sequence: CDR1 SGHAT, CDR2 FQNNGV. This CDR3 is built from 13 residues. The CDR3 here is CASSSGRAYEQYF. CDR3 bases: TGTGCCAGCAGCTCGGGGAGGGCCTACGAGCAGTACTTC.

A word on this clone: This sample includes further DNA sequences coding for the same CDR3. This sequence joins TRBV18 and TRBJ2-7; possibly TRBD1 or TRBD2 for D (5 bases each). Trimming stripped 3 bases from V and 2 bases from J, with 8 bases between. Per germline, CDR1 KGHSH and CDR2 LQKENI. The CDR3 has 13 amino acids. The CDR3 region has the DNA TGTGCCAGCTCACCGGGGGACCCCTACGAGCAGTACTTC. Amino acid sequence: CASSPGDPYEQYF. Full variable domain (missing parts from reference TRBV18 and TRBJ2-7): NAGVMQNPRHLVRRRGQEARLRCSPMKGHSHVYWYRQLPEEGLKFMVYLQKENIIDESGMPKERFSAEFPKEGPSILRIQQVVRGDSAAYFCASSPGDPYEQYFGPGTRLTVT.

This clone was recorded a few times. The chain is built from TRBV11-2 and TRBJ1-2; D uncertain. V dropped 4 bases and J dropped 1 base, with 10 bases sitting between them. This CDR3 has 14 amino acids. Germline values: CDR1 SGHAT, CDR2 FQNNGV. The CDR3 DNA follows: TGTGCCAGCAGCTCCCTTAGGTTTAACTATGGCTACACCTTC. Protein: CASSSLRFNYGYTF. Together with reference TRBV11-2 and TRBJ1-2, the CDR3 gives the full variable domain: EAGVAQSPRYKIIEKRQSVAFWCNPISGHATLYWYQQILGQGPKLLIQFQNNGVVDDSQLPKDRFSAERLKGVDSTLKIQPAKLEDSAVYLCASSSLRFNYGYTFGSGTRLTVV.

The chain combines TRBV14 with TRBJ2-3, with a tentative D call TRBD2 (5 bases). This CDR3 spans 16 amino acids. Trimming took off 1 base at V and 6 bases at J, with 17 bases between the two ends. CDR1 is SGHDN and CDR2 is FVKESK in the germline V gene. The CDR3 region has the DNA TGTGCCAGCAGCCAAGTTCAACTAGTGATTATGGATACGCAGTATTTT. It codes for CASSQVQLVIMDTQYF.

The V gene is TRBV6-1, the J gene TRBJ1-3; TRBD1 matches at 7 bases. The CDR3 sequence is 14 residues long. Germline lookup yields CDR1 MNHNS and CDR2 SASEGT. V lost 2 bases to trimming and J lost 8 bases; unmatched junction nucleotides: 6. The CDR3, as DNA: TGTGCCAGCAGTGAATCCTCAGGGGGGGACACCATATATTTT. Amino acids: CASSESSGGDTIYF.

The chain employs TRBV28 and TRBJ1-1; no clear D gene. CDR1 is MDHEN, CDR2 SYDVKM, per germline. The CDR3 has 14 residues. Between the trimmed V and J ends, which lost 10 bases and 9 bases, there was a span of 24 bases. This CDR3 is CATLPRWSSVKAFF. The DNA of the CDR3 is TGTGCCACCCTGCCCCGGTGGAGCAGTGTGAAAGCTTTCTTT.

This clone has just one count. No conserved phenylalanine or tryptophan is present at the end of the CDR3, so a read error is the likely explanation. The DNA is left out, because the CDR3 cannot be placed on it with certainty; the CDR3 is given as TCRdb lists it. V gene TRBV28 combines with J gene TRBJ1-2. The germline CDR1 and CDR2 sequences are MDHEN and SYDVKM. A total of 13 residues make up the CDR3, ends included. Here the CDR3 reads CASSGEGRDAGLT.

The chain has TRBV28 and TRBJ2-7; 12 bases are a match to TRBD1. This CDR3 is 13 amino acids long. V was clipped by 4 bases and J by 6 bases; unmatched bases: 1. Germline CDR1 reads MDHEN; CDR2 reads SYDVKM. The DNA of the CDR3 is TGTGCCAGCAGTTCGGGACAGGGGGCCGAGCAGTACTTC. Translated: CASSSGQGAEQYF.